The 22 T cell receptor beta chains reported below all come from one sample, sequenced in a study of T cell changes during pregnancy in multiple sclerosis. This table comes from immunoSEQ multiplex PCR, and its TCRdb copy is limited to in-frame clones, with some not included. This table has under 25,000 clones, about 90% appearing once. The sequences come from CD8+ T cells from peripheral blood mononuclear cells, collected after pregnancy. These receptors all stem from a female donor with multiple sclerosis, enrolled in a pregnancy study.

By frequency in the sample, this clone is medium-sized. The chain joins TRBV6-4 to TRBJ2-1, with D perhaps matching TRBD2 (6 bases). The V and J ends lost 0 bases and 3 bases respectively, with 12 bases between them. Germline lookup yields CDR1 MRHNA and CDR2 SNTAGT. This CDR3 region has 16 residues. The CDR3 loop reads CASSDSPGAGYNEQFF. The CDR3 DNA follows: TGTGCCAGCAGTGACTCGCCGGGAGCTGGCTACAATGAGCAGTTCTTC.

This clone came up once. This CDR3 is CASSVNRNYGYTF. The CDR3, as DNA: TGTGCCAGCAGCGTAAACAGGAACTATGGCTACACCTTC. The chain employs TRBV9 and TRBJ1-2, with a weak D call TRBD1 (5 bases). The germline CDR1 and CDR2 sequences are SGDLS and YYNGEE. The germline V and J ends were trimmed by 1 base and 2 bases, with 6 bases remaining between them. This CDR3 comprises 13 residues.

This clone has a single count. The CDR3 bases are TGTGCCAGCAGCCCAGCGGGGGCCTACAATGAGCAGTTCTTC. Its translation is CASSPAGAYNEQFF. The chain couples TRBV11-3 to TRBJ2-1, with 8 bases that match TRBD2. V was clipped by 5 bases and J by 2 bases; unmatched bases: 2. The germline CDR1 and CDR2 sequences are SGHNT and YENEEA. CDR3 size: 14 residues.

This rearrangement joins TRBV27 to TRBJ2-7; 7 bases align to TRBD1. This CDR3 comprises 15 residues. CDR1 MNHEY and CDR2 SMNVEV come from the germline V gene (reference sequence). V shed 0 bases, J shed 1 base, and the junction held 3 bases outside the gene matches. CDR3 DNA: TGTGCCAGCAGTTTATCCAGGACAGGTTCCTACGAGCAGTACTTC. Its translation: CASSLSRTGSYEQYF.

This clone appeared once. The chain has TRBV12-5 and TRBJ1-1; D perhaps matches TRBD1 (5 bases). The ends were cut back, 5 bases at V and 0 bases at J, with 16 bases in the middle. This CDR3 region has 16 residues. Germline assignment: CDR1 LGHNT and CDR2 FRNRAP. This CDR3 reads CASGPNDRLMNTEAFF. CDR3 in DNA: TGTGCTAGTGGTCCGAATGACAGATTAATGAACACTGAAGCTTTCTTT.

The chain recombines TRBV11-2 with TRBJ2-7; maybe TRBD2 (6 bases). Germline-derived CDR1 and CDR2 are SGHAT and FQNNGV. Trimming stripped 2 bases from V and 1 base from J, with 12 bases between. The CDR3 is 15 residues long. The CDR3 here is CASSLHNSGSYEQYF. The DNA of the CDR3 is TGTGCCAGCAGCTTACATAATAGCGGATCCTACGAGCAGTACTTC.

This sequence joins TRBV6-1 and TRBJ2-7; D is unclear. Germline CDR1 reads MNHNS; CDR2 reads SASEGT. The CDR3 has 13 amino acids. V was pared by 2 bases and J by 4 bases, with 9 bases between. The CDR3 nucleotides read TGTGCCAGCAGTGAACGGGTTGCTTACGAGCAGTACTTC. Translating it yields CASSERVAYEQYF.

The chain is built from TRBV9 and TRBJ2-7; 10 bases are shared with TRBD2. CDR3 length: 14 residues. J gave up 5 bases and V 0 bases, and 2 bases lay outside the gene matches. The germline V gene has CDR1 SGDLS and CDR2 YYNGEE. CDR3 bases: TGTGCCAGCAGCGTAGAAGCGGGAGGGAACGAGCAGTACTTC. This translates into CASSVEAGGNEQYF.

The V call is TRBV27, the J call TRBJ1-1, with 8 bases matching TRBD1. The CDR3 is made up of 14 amino acids. Germline CDR1 is MNHEY and CDR2 is SMNVEV (reference sequence). V lost 2 bases and J lost 5; bases outside the gene matches: 4. The chain's CDR3 is CASSLLQGATEAFF. In nucleotides, the CDR3 is TGTGCCAGCAGTTTACTCCAGGGGGCGACTGAAGCTTTCTTT.

The J gene is TRBJ1-2, the V gene TRBV7-9, with 7 bases matching TRBD1. With V trimmed by 5 bases and J by 6 bases, 18 bases remained unmatched. This CDR3 comprises 17 residues. Germline V gives CDR1 SEHNR, CDR2 FQNEAQ (reference sequence). The CDR3: CASSPRYPGQSSDGYTF. CDR3 coding DNA: TGTGCCAGCAGCCCACGTTATCCGGGACAGAGTAGTGATGGCTACACCTTC.

V and J are TRBV11-2 and TRBJ2-7, with D possibly TRBD2 on 6 matching bases. CDR3 length: 15 amino acids. Between the trimmed V and J ends, which lost 5 bases and 0 bases, there was a span of 14 bases. Germline assignment: CDR1 SGHAT and CDR2 FQNNGV. The CDR3: CASSPNALASYEQYF. The CDR3 DNA sequence: TGTGCCAGCAGCCCTAATGCACTAGCCTCCTACGAGCAGTACTTC.

The chain links TRBV29-1 to TRBJ2-1; TRBD1 matches at 12 bases. The CDR3 loop spans 14 amino acids. Trimming removed 4 bases from V and 8 bases from J; junction bases left unmatched: 6. Germline CDR1 reads SQVTM; CDR2 reads ANQGSEA. The chain's CDR3 is CSVVRDRGRHEQFF. CDR3 sequence (DNA): TGCAGCGTTGTTCGGGACAGGGGGCGCCATGAGCAGTTCTTC.

The genes are TRBV30 and TRBJ1-5; possibly TRBD1 for D (6 bases). The CDR3 extends over 21 amino acids. CDR1 is GTSNPN and CDR2 is SVGIG in the germline V gene (reference sequence). Trimming cost V 0 bases and J 0 bases, with 27 bases left between them. The CDR3, as DNA: TGTGCCTGGAGTGTCAACAGGGTGGTCTATACTAGTCTAAATAGCAATCAGCCCCAGCATTTT. Translation: CAWSVNRVVYTSLNSNQPQHF.

The chain employs TRBV11-2 and TRBJ1-5; D is unclear. Per germline, CDR1 SGHAT and CDR2 FQNNGV. The CDR3 runs 13 residues. The germline V and J ends were trimmed by 3 bases and 1 base, with 4 bases remaining between them. This CDR3 is CASSFSSNQPQHF. The CDR3 bases are TGTGCCAGCAGCTTCTCCAGCAATCAGCCCCAGCATTTT.

The chain couples TRBV27 to TRBJ2-1; 10 positions match TRBD2. Germline V gene data show CDR1 as MNHEY and CDR2 as SMNVEV (reference sequence). This CDR3 is built from 16 residues. After removal of 4 bases from V and 6 bases from J, the junction contained 9 bases not matched to a gene. CDR3 nucleotides: TGTGCCAGCAGTTCTGGGAGACTAGCGGGTTCCAATGAGCAGTTCTTC. Translation gives CASSSGRLAGSNEQFF.

J is TRBJ2-6 and V is TRBV11-2; D is possibly TRBD1 (5 bases). CDR1 is SGHAT, CDR2 FQNNGV, per germline. This CDR3 comprises 15 residues. Trimming took off 6 bases at V and 0 bases at J, with 9 bases between the two ends. The chain's CDR3 is CASRDTGSGANVLTF. The DNA for the CDR3 is TGTGCCAGCAGGGATACAGGCTCTGGGGCCAACGTCCTGACTTTC.

This clone was recorded once. Written as DNA, the CDR3 is TGTGCCAGCAGCTTCCCCACCTACAATGAGCAGTTCTTC. Protein product: CASSFPTYNEQFF. The chain couples TRBV5-6 to TRBJ2-1; no firm D call. Germline V CDR1 and CDR2: SGHDT, YYEEEE. This CDR3 has 13 residues. The V end lost 2 bases, the J end lost 2 bases, and 5 bases lay between the germline ends.

V is TRBV19 and J is TRBJ2-1, with 7 bases identical to TRBD1. J gave up 4 bases and V 5 bases, and 5 bases lay outside the gene matches. CDR1 and CDR2 from the germline V gene are LNHDA and SQIVND (reference sequence). This CDR3 is built from 14 residues. The CDR3 region is CASSPPGQYNEQFF. CDR3 DNA: TGTGCCAGTAGTCCTCCGGGACAGTACAATGAGCAGTTCTTC.

The rearrangement uses TRBV9 and TRBJ2-2, with D tentatively TRBD1 (6 bases). The CDR3 covers 15 residues. With 2 bases removed from V and 3 bases from J, the gap between germline ends came to 11 bases. CDR1 SGDLS and CDR2 YYNGEE come from the germline V gene. The CDR3 sequence is CASSVWDIDTGELFF. DNA for the CDR3: TGTGCCAGCAGCGTCTGGGACATCGACACCGGGGAGCTGTTTTTT.

The genes are TRBV9 and TRBJ2-7; possibly TRBD2 for D (6 bases). The CDR3 has 14 amino acids. V was pared by 0 bases and J by 3 bases, with 10 bases between. Germline V gene data show CDR1 as SGDLS and CDR2 as YYNGEE. CDR3 sequence: CASSVEAGLYEQYF. Here the CDR3 DNA reads TGTGCCAGCAGCGTAGAGGCGGGACTCTACGAGCAGTACTTC.

This clone came up once. The chain has TRBV6-4 and TRBJ2-3; 9 bases match TRBD2. Germline V gene data show CDR1 as MRHNA and CDR2 as SNTAGT. V was pared by 6 bases and J by 0 bases, with 10 bases of the junction left unmatched. The CDR3 spans 17 residues. The CDR3 region has the DNA TGTGCCAGCAGCTTGACTAGCGGACCTTCTAGCACAGATACGCAGTATTTT. It encodes CASSLTSGPSSTDTQYF.

V is TRBV29-1 and J is TRBJ1-1; 9 bases are a match to TRBD1. The CDR3 sequence is 16 residues long. Trimming took 2 bases from V and 5 from J; bases not matched to a gene: 12. The germline V gene has CDR1 SQVTM and CDR2 ANQGSEA. CDR3 sequence (DNA): TGCAGCGTTGAATGGGGACAGGGAAGGGTAGGGACTGAAGCTTTCTTT. It yields the protein CSVEWGQGRVGTEAFF.